The 14 T cell receptor beta chains reported below all come from one sample, sequenced in a study of blood T cell repertoires in COVID-19. Profiling relied on immunoSEQ multiplex PCR, and the TCRdb table lists in-frame clones only, not all of them. The sample carries 200,000 to 250,000 clones, around 80% recorded once. Sample: peripheral blood. Receptor source: an elderly woman with COVID-19, enrolled during active disease.

The chain carries TRBV11-2 and TRBJ2-1; D gene uncertain. CDR3 length equals 15 residues. Germline V gene lookup returns CDR1 SGHAT and CDR2 FQNNGV. V was shortened by 4 bases and J by 10 bases, with 20 bases between the two germline ends. The CDR3 sequence: CASSSLSPPSGEQFF. For the CDR3, the DNA is TGTGCCAGCAGCTCCCTTAGCCCCCCTTCCGGCGAGCAGTTCTTC.

The chain carries TRBV18 and TRBJ1-2; the D gene is possibly TRBD1 (5 bases). Deletions cut 5 bases from V and 2 bases from J, with 9 bases between. From germline, CDR1 is KGHSH and CDR2 LQKENI. CDR3 size: 13 residues. This CDR3 is CASSIDSNYGYTF. CDR3 in DNA: TGTGCCAGCTCAATCGACAGCAACTATGGCTACACCTTC.

The V call is TRBV18, the J call TRBJ2-1, with TRBD2 identical over 7 bases. The germline V gene has CDR1 KGHSH and CDR2 LQKENI. The CDR3 covers 16 residues. Trimming at V came to 6 bases and at J to 2 bases, leaving 10 bases not matched to a gene. Written as DNA, the CDR3 is TGTGCCAGCTCCTACCTGCGGGGGACCACCTACAATGAGCAGTTCTTC. Translated, it gives CASSYLRGTTYNEQFF. Complete variable domain (other parts from reference TRBV18 and TRBJ2-1): NAGVMQNPRHLVRRRGQEARLRCSPMKGHSHVYWYRQLPEEGLKFMVYLQKENIIDESGMPKERFSAEFPKEGPSILRIQQVVRGDSAAYFCASSYLRGTTYNEQFFGPGTRLTVL.

This chain uses TRBV2 with TRBJ2-7, with 10 bases matching TRBD2. The CDR3 runs to 13 residues. Germline trimming cut 4 bases from V and 6 bases from J; bases unmatched to any gene: 3. Germline V gene sequence: CDR1 SNHLY, CDR2 FYNNEI. CDR3 region: CASSAVAGGEQYF. In DNA form, the CDR3 reads TGTGCCAGCAGTGCGGTAGCGGGGGGCGAGCAGTACTTC.

This sequence joins TRBV28 and TRBJ1-5, with D perhaps matching TRBD1 (6 bases). CDR1 MDHEN and CDR2 SYDVKM come from the germline V gene. The V gene lost 7 bases and the J gene lost 7 bases, with 14 bases spanning the gap. CDR3 size: 13 residues. The CDR3 loop is CASTKQGGQPQHF. DNA of the CDR3: TGTGCCAGCACGAAACAGGGTGGACAGCCCCAGCATTTT.

This chain links TRBV6-5 with TRBJ1-1; D may be TRBD1 (6 bases). There are 12 residues in the CDR3. Looked up from germline, CDR1 is MNHEY and CDR2 is SVGAGI. Between the trimmed V and J ends, which lost 5 bases and 11 bases, there was a span of 15 bases. The CDR3 spells CASSPAGGMAFF. The CDR3 nucleotides are TGTGCCAGCAGTCCGGCGGGGGGCATGGCTTTCTTT.

The chain is built from TRBV5-1 and TRBJ1-3; 7 bases match TRBD1. CDR1 SGHRS and CDR2 YFSETQ come from the germline V gene. The CDR3 has 15 amino acids. The ends lost 3 bases at V and 0 bases at J; junction bases unmatched: 3. The CDR3 spells CASSWGQTSGNTIYF. In nucleotides, the CDR3 is TGCGCCAGCAGCTGGGGACAGACCTCTGGAAACACCATATATTTT.

The chain combines TRBV5-8 with TRBJ2-1; 10 positions match TRBD2. This CDR3 is built from 15 residues. Germline CDR1 SGHTS, CDR2 YDEGEE. J lost 9 bases, V lost 0 bases, and 6 bases had no gene match. DNA for the CDR3: TGTGCCAGCAGCTTGGCCCTAGCGGGAGTACGTGAGCAGTTCTTC. Residues: CASSLALAGVREQFF.

J is TRBJ2-1 and V is TRBV19; maybe TRBD2 (5 bases). The V and J ends lost 8 bases and 4 bases respectively, with 15 bases between them. Germline CDR1 reads LNHDA; CDR2 reads SQIVND (reference sequence). The CDR3 is made up of 14 amino acids. This CDR3 is CASAPNGNYNEQFF. CDR3 nucleotide sequence: TGTGCCAGTGCCCCTAACGGGAATTACAATGAGCAGTTCTTC. The entire variable domain, with the rest obtained from reference TRBV19 and TRBJ2-1, is as follows: DGGITQSPKYLFRKEGQNVTLSCEQNLNHDAMYWYRQDPGQGLRLIYYSQIVNDFQKGDIAEGYSVSREKKESFPLTVTSAQKNPTAFYLCASAPNGNYNEQFFGPGTRLTVL.

The rearrangement joins TRBV5-1 to TRBJ1-5, with D unclear. This CDR3 has 13 amino acids. V was cut by 2 bases and J by 6 bases, with 9 bases left in between. CDR1 and CDR2 from the germline V gene are SGHRS and YFSETQ. The CDR3 region has the DNA TGCGCCAGCAGCTTTTCCGGGTCTCAGCCCCAGCATTTT. It yields the protein CASSFSGSQPQHF. Supplemented by reference TRBV5-1 and TRBJ1-5, the full variable domain reads KAGVTQTPRYLIKTRGQQVTLSCSPISGHRSVSWYQQTPGQGLQFLFEYFSETQRNKGNFPGRFSGRQFSNSRSEMNVSTLELGDSALYLCASSFSGSQPQHFGDGTRLSIL.

This chain joins TRBV28 and TRBJ1-2; the D gene is possibly TRBD1 (5 bases). Germline values: CDR1 MDHEN, CDR2 SYDVKM. Trimming took off 6 bases at V and 8 bases at J, with 28 bases between the two ends. The CDR3 is made up of 17 amino acids. CDR3 amino acids: CASRPSGGGELYGGYTF. The CDR3 nucleotides are TGTGCCAGCAGACCCTCTGGGGGGGGAGAGCTCTATGGAGGCTACACCTTC.

V usage is TRBV4-1 and J usage is TRBJ1-5; weak D call: TRBD1 (5 bases). Trimming removed 0 bases at V and 9 bases at J, with 15 bases between. The CDR3 runs 15 residues. Per germline, CDR1 MGHRA and CDR2 YSYEKL. CDR3 bases: TGCGCCAGCAGCCAAGAAGGGGTAGGGAGGTGGCCCCAGCATTTT. The encoded protein is CASSQEGVGRWPQHF.

V and J are TRBV7-9 and TRBJ1-2; D call uncertain. The germline gives CDR1 SEHNR, CDR2 FQNEAQ (reference sequence). V was cut by 5 bases and J by 4 bases, with 11 bases left in between. This CDR3 comprises 13 residues. The CDR3 region has the DNA TGTGCCAGCAGCCCCCAGACTACCTATGGCTACACCTTC. It codes for CASSPQTTYGYTF.

The CDR3 is CASSVGGRATNEKLFF. DNA of the CDR3: TGTGCCAGCAGCGTGGGAGGGAGGGCAACTAATGAAAAACTGTTTTTT. The chain uses TRBV5-4 and TRBJ1-4; D unresolved. The CDR3 is 16 amino acids. Trimming pared 4 bases from V and 0 bases from J, leaving 13 bases between. Germline V lookup: CDR1 SGHNT, CDR2 YYREEE (reference sequence). Full variable domain (missing parts from reference TRBV5-4 and TRBJ1-4): ETGVTQSPTHLIKTRGQQVTLRCSSQSGHNTVSWYQQALGQGPQFIFQYYREEENGRGNFPPRFSGLQFPNYSSELNVNALELDDSALYLCASSVGGRATNEKLFFGSGTQLSVL.